Presented here are 22 T cell receptor beta chains from one specimen sequenced in a study of metastatic and nonmetastatic thyroid tumors. The entire patient cohort was treatment-naive prior to thyroid surgery. TCRdb reanalyzed the PCR reads via MiXCR. The data contain 15,000 to 20,000 clones, about 34% of them seen just once; the ten biggest clones take up about 15%. The source material was tumor tissue. These receptors all stem from a female donor with papillary thyroid cancer or a benign thyroid nodule (not recorded which). Some clones in this sample may be carry-over from other donors' samples.

This clone was found a few times. This chain connects TRBV12-3 or TRBV12-4 to TRBJ2-2, with 8 bases matching TRBD2. Losses at the gene ends were 5 bases for V and 0 bases for J; bases not matched to a gene: 8. This CDR3 region has 17 residues. The CDR3 DNA follows: TGTGCCAGCAGTCTATCGGGAGGGGTGGCGAACACCGGGGAGCTGTTTTTT. The encoded protein is CASSLSGGVANTGELFF.

By sample fraction, this clone is medium-sized (0.01 to 0.1%). At the DNA level, this CDR3 is encoded by other sequences in the same sample as well. The V call is TRBV30, the J call TRBJ1-2; 7 bases fit TRBD1. CDR3 length equals 15 residues. Germline loops: CDR1 GTSNPN, CDR2 SVGIG (reference sequence). V was clipped by 2 bases and J by 2 bases; unmatched bases: 8. In nucleotides, the CDR3 is TGTGCCTGGAGTACCCAGACAGGGATCAACTATGGCTACACCTTC. It yields the protein CAWSTQTGINYGYTF.

This clone is labeled as medium-sized. The V gene is TRBV7-2, the J gene TRBJ2-7; 7 nucleotides align to TRBD1. J was trimmed by 6 bases and V by 5 bases; bases with no gene match: 10. Germline V gene lookup returns CDR1 SGHTA and CDR2 FQGNSA. The CDR3 runs to 14 residues. CDR3 amino acids: CASSAGTDIREQYF. The CDR3 DNA is TGTGCCAGCAGCGCCGGGACAGACATACGCGAGCAGTACTTC.

This clone was seen many times. The rearrangement links TRBV13 to TRBJ1-2; possible D gene TRBD1, 5 bases. Germline V gene data show CDR1 as PRHDT and CDR2 as FYEKMQ (reference sequence). The CDR3 runs to 15 residues. Trimming stripped 8 bases from V and 4 bases from J, with 20 bases between. CDR3 loop: CASDLGREGSYGYTF. The CDR3, as DNA: TGTGCCAGCGACTTGGGGCGGGAGGGAAGCTATGGCTACACCTTC. The whole variable domain, remainder taken from reference TRBV13 and TRBJ1-2, is AAGVIQSPRHLIKEKRETATLKCYPIPRHDTVYWYQQGPGQDPQFLISFYEKMQSDKGSIPDRFSAQQFSDYHSELNMSSLELGDSALYFCASDLGREGSYGYTFGSGTRLTVV.

This clone came up a few times. The chain uses TRBV6-2 or TRBV6-3 and TRBJ2-7; tentative D call: TRBD1 (5 bases). The CDR3 runs 15 residues. Germline loops: CDR1 MNHEY, CDR2 SVGEGT. V was cut by 6 bases and J by 2 bases, with 17 bases left in between. For the CDR3, the DNA is TGTGCCAGCAGCCACCGGATCGACAGTGCCTACGAGCAGTACTTC. Amino acid sequence: CASSHRIDSAYEQYF.

This clone was observed a handful of times. The chain has TRBV2 and TRBJ2-7; no clear D. From germline, CDR1 is SNHLY and CDR2 FYNNEI. V was cut by 4 bases and J by 0 bases, with 7 bases left in between. This CDR3 contains 13 residues. The CDR3 nucleotides read TGTGCCAGCAGTGTAGCCGGCTCCTACGAGCAGTACTTC. Translated, it gives CASSVAGSYEQYF.

The chain combines TRBV7-6 with TRBJ2-2; D is ambiguous. The germline V gene has CDR1 SGHVS and CDR2 FNYEAQ. V lost 6 bases and J 0 bases, leaving 8 bases between the germline ends. The CDR3 runs to 14 residues. CDR3 DNA: TGTGCCAGCAGTGCCGGGCCGAACACCGGGGAGCTGTTTTTT. Encoded protein: CASSAGPNTGELFF.

The chain is built from TRBV29-1 and TRBJ1-2; 9 bases line up with TRBD1. CDR3 length equals 13 residues. In germline, CDR1 is SQVTM, CDR2 ANQGSEA. With V trimmed by 4 bases and J by 5 bases, 5 bases remained unmatched. CDR3 loop: CSVVWDRVYGYTF. The CDR3 DNA sequence: TGCAGCGTTGTGTGGGACAGGGTATATGGCTACACCTTC.

The rearrangement joins TRBV4-2 to TRBJ2-1; TRBD2 is a possible D gene (6 bases). This CDR3 has 15 residues. Trimming stripped 4 bases from V and 0 bases from J, with 10 bases between. Germline CDR1 reads LGHNA; CDR2 reads YNFKEQ. The DNA for the CDR3 is TGTGCCAGCAGCCTTAGCGGCCTCTCCTACAATGAGCAGTTCTTC. It codes for CASSLSGLSYNEQFF.

This clone showed up just a few times. This sequence joins TRBV5-1 and TRBJ1-6; unclear D gene. The CDR3 is 14 residues long. Trimming removed 0 bases at V and 10 bases at J, with 11 bases between. Germline CDR1 SGHRS, CDR2 YFSETQ. The CDR3 DNA reads as TGCGCCAGCAGCTTGGAGCTGGGGTCCTCACCCCTCCACTTT. Amino acids: CASSLELGSSPLHF.

The chain joins TRBV30 to TRBJ1-2; possible D gene TRBD1, 5 bases. Trimming left V 6 bases short and J 7 bases short, with 18 bases between. Germline V gene data show CDR1 as GTSNPN and CDR2 as SVGIG (reference sequence). This CDR3 spans 13 amino acids. The CDR3 DNA follows: TGTGCCTGTAGCCCTCTCGGGGCCAGTGGCTACACCTTC. This codes for CACSPLGASGYTF.

This clone appeared many times. The chain uses TRBV27 and TRBJ1-5, with 8 bases aligning to TRBD1. This CDR3 is built from 17 residues. V was pared by 2 bases and J by 6 bases, with 12 bases of the junction left unmatched. The germline V gene has CDR1 MNHEY and CDR2 SMNVEV (reference sequence). The CDR3 sequence is CASSLDLGTGRAQPQHF. The CDR3 DNA reads TGTGCCAGCAGTTTAGACCTCGGGACAGGTAGGGCTCAGCCCCAGCATTTT.

The rearrangement uses TRBV6-5 and TRBJ1-2, with 7 bases fitting TRBD1. The germline V gene encodes CDR1 MNHEY and CDR2 SVGAGI. J was trimmed by 8 bases and V by 2 bases; bases with no gene match: 11. This CDR3 contains 15 residues. The CDR3 DNA reads as TGTGCCAGCAGTTACAGGTCGTTGGACAGGTCCGGCTACACCTTC. Translating gives CASSYRSLDRSGYTF.

This clone has more than one count but fewer than ten. The chain combines TRBV10-1 with TRBJ1-2; TRBD1 is a possible D gene (6 bases). This CDR3 has 14 residues. Germline CDR1 reads WNHNN; CDR2 reads SYGVQD (reference sequence). V was trimmed by 3 bases and J by 4 bases, leaving 12 bases between them. CDR3 protein: CASSDEQGGYGYTF. The CDR3, as DNA: TGCGCCAGCAGTGATGAACAGGGAGGCTATGGCTACACCTTC.

This clone showed up just a few times. The chain has TRBV29-1 and TRBJ1-5; the D gene is possibly TRBD1 (5 bases). CDR1 is SQVTM and CDR2 is ANQGSEA in the germline V gene. Trimming cost V 6 bases and J 4 bases, with 16 bases left between them. This CDR3 has 14 residues. The CDR3 is CSVSRGGSNQPQHF. The DNA for the CDR3 is TGCAGCGTCTCCCGGGGGGGATCGAATCAGCCCCAGCATTTT.

In DNA form, the CDR3 reads TGTGCCAGTCAGGGTCGGCACTATGGCTACACCTTC. It codes for CASQGRHYGYTF. The genes are TRBV28 and TRBJ1-2, with D maybe TRBD1 (5 bases). Trimming shortened V by 9 bases and J by 3 bases, and 11 bases separated the two germline ends. CDR1 is MDHEN, CDR2 SYDVKM, per germline. CDR3 length: 12 residues.

This clone is medium-sized within its sample. The CDR3 region has the DNA TGTGCCAGCAGTTTGACAGGATCCTACGAGCAGTACTTC. Its protein product is CASSLTGSYEQYF. The J gene is TRBJ2-7, the V gene TRBV12-3 or TRBV12-4; D perhaps matches TRBD1 (6 bases). Trimming left V 3 bases short and J 1 base short, with 7 bases between. The CDR3 runs to 13 residues.

Sample share makes this clone medium-sized. This rearrangement joins TRBV5-1 to TRBJ1-1; D perhaps matches TRBD1 (6 bases). This CDR3 spans 15 amino acids. V gave up 0 bases and J gave up 0 bases, with 9 bases separating them. CDR1 is SGHRS, CDR2 YFSETQ, per germline. CDR3 sequence: CASSLDGQMNTEAFF. The CDR3 nucleotides read TGCGCCAGCAGCTTGGACGGACAGATGAACACTGAAGCTTTCTTT.

This clone was counted ten times or more. The rearrangement uses TRBV3-1 and TRBJ1-6; 7 nucleotides agree with TRBD1. Trimming at V came to 1 base and at J to 8 bases, leaving 2 bases not matched to a gene. CDR1 and CDR2 from the germline V gene are LGHDT and YNNKEL (reference sequence). The CDR3 has 14 residues. CDR3 coding DNA: TGTGCCAGCAGCCAAGGAACAGGGGATTCACCCCTCCACTTT. This encodes CASSQGTGDSPLHF.

This rearrangement joins TRBV19 to TRBJ1-5; 8 bases are shared with TRBD1. This CDR3 comprises 16 residues. V was pared by 8 bases and J by 0 bases, with 9 bases of the junction left unmatched. CDR1 LNHDA and CDR2 SQIVND come from the germline V gene (reference sequence). Written as DNA, the CDR3 is TGTGCCAGTCGGACAGGGAGTGCATATAGCAATCAGCCCCAGCATTTT. Its translation: CASRTGSAYSNQPQHF.

This clone has a handful of counts. The chain recombines TRBV27 with TRBJ2-1, with D uncertain. V was clipped by 8 bases and J by 2 bases, with 19 bases between them. Germline V gene data show CDR1 as MNHEY and CDR2 as SMNVEV (reference sequence). There are 16 residues in the CDR3. In DNA form, the CDR3 reads TGTGCCAGCGCTAGAAACGGTAATGGGCCCTACAATGAGCAGTTCTTC. As protein: CASARNGNGPYNEQFF.

In its sample, this clone was seen a few times. The rearrangement joins TRBV6-1 to TRBJ1-5; D is unresolved. CDR3 length: 12 amino acids. Trimming stripped 3 bases from V and 4 bases from J, with 4 bases between. Germline loops: CDR1 MNHNS, CDR2 SASEGT. CDR3 sequence: CASSDRNQPQHF. CDR3 sequence (DNA): TGTGCCAGCAGTGACAGGAATCAGCCCCAGCATTTT.